The 21 T cell receptor beta chains below were found in one sample sequenced in a study of T cells in Graves' hyperthyroidism and ophthalmopathy. Template material for amplifying TCR beta CDR3 regions consisted of RNA transcripts. TCR CDR3 underwent first-round RT-PCR with the HTBI primer set. Using its own MiXCR run on the multiplex PCR reads, TCRdb lists one record per CDR3 protein. The table includes about 270,000 distinct CDR3 sequences, around a quarter detected once. Sequencing was carried out using blood. The receptors were sampled from a man aged 40-49 years with Graves' hyperthyroidism that later progressed to Graves' ophthalmopathy.

Many counts were recorded for this clonotype. V and J are TRBV7-3 and TRBJ2-7; D unresolved. The germline gives CDR1 SGHTA, CDR2 FQGTGA. The CDR3 is 13 amino acids. V gave up 4 bases and J gave up 8 bases, with 15 bases separating them. The CDR3 loop reads CASSSLSGRKQYF. The CDR3 bases are TGTGCCAGCAGCTCCCTTTCAGGACGGAAGCAGTACTTC.

This clonotype was seen at least ten times. The chain links TRBV19 to TRBJ1-2; D is uncertain. The V gene lost 3 bases and the J gene lost 3 bases, with 8 bases spanning the gap. CDR3 length: 13 residues. CDR1 LNHDA and CDR2 SQIVND come from the germline V gene (reference sequence). The CDR3 sequence: CASSIHQDYGYTF. CDR3 DNA sequence: TGTGCCAGTAGTATCCACCAGGACTATGGCTACACCTTC.

V gene TRBV20-1 combines with J gene TRBJ2-2; D ambiguous. The CDR3 sequence is 13 residues long. Trimming removed 1 base at V and 4 bases at J, with 7 bases between. CDR1 is DFQATT and CDR2 is SNEGSKA in the germline V gene (reference sequence). CDR3 nucleotides: TGCAGTGCTAGAGCTAGAAGCACCGGGGAGCTGTTTTTT. Protein product: CSARARSTGELFF.

This clonotype was observed at least ten times. This chain connects TRBV10-3 to TRBJ2-2; D perhaps matches TRBD1 (6 bases). Germline-derived CDR1 and CDR2 are ENHRY and SYGVKD. CDR3 length: 14 residues. V lost 8 bases, J lost 2 bases, and 12 bases lay in between. CDR3 nucleotides: TGTGCCATCCTCAGACAGGCTAACACCGGGGAGCTGTTTTTT. Its protein product is CAILRQANTGELFF.

This clonotype was counted many times. This chain connects TRBV19 to TRBJ1-2; D remains ambiguous. The CDR3 is made up of 14 amino acids. Germline lookup yields CDR1 LNHDA and CDR2 SQIVND (reference sequence). The V gene lost 7 bases and the J gene lost 1 base, with 13 bases spanning the gap. CDR3 nucleotide sequence: TGTGCCAGTAATTCCCTGGAGAGTAACTATGGCTACACCTTC. This codes for CASNSLESNYGYTF.

This clonotype was picked up many times. This sequence joins TRBV20-1 and TRBJ2-3; D not resolved. The V end lost 1 base, the J end lost 4 bases, and 15 bases lay between the germline ends. The CDR3 has 15 residues. CDR1 and CDR2 (germline): DFQATT, SNEGSKA (reference sequence). The CDR3, as DNA: TGCAGTGCTAGAGGACCGATTTTTACGGCAGATACGCAGTATTTT. This sequence encodes CSARGPIFTADTQYF.

This chain uses TRBV20-1 with TRBJ2-7, with 7 positions matching TRBD1. This CDR3 is built from 14 residues. J was trimmed by 0 bases and V by 6 bases; bases with no gene match: 8. Looked up from germline, CDR1 is DFQATT and CDR2 is SNEGSKA (reference sequence). This chain's CDR3 is CSAPRQGPSYEQYF. CDR3 coding DNA: TGCAGTGCGCCACGACAGGGACCCTCCTACGAGCAGTACTTC.

Many counts were recorded for this clonotype. The rearrangement joins TRBV10-3 to TRBJ1-1; a possible D gene is TRBD1 (6 bases). CDR1 is ENHRY, CDR2 SYGVKD, per germline. This CDR3 is built from 15 residues. Trimming shortened V by 0 bases and J by 4 bases, and 12 bases separated the two germline ends. CDR3: CAISESRGAGTEAFF. The CDR3 DNA reads as TGTGCCATCAGTGAGTCGCGGGGGGCTGGCACTGAAGCTTTCTTT.

In this sample, this clonotype turned up many times. The rearrangement joins TRBV29-1 to TRBJ2-2; D perhaps matches TRBD2 (5 bases). Germline V gene sequence: CDR1 SQVTM, CDR2 ANQGSEA. V lost 3 bases, J lost 1 base, and 9 bases lay in between. The CDR3 is 14 residues long. The chain's CDR3 is CSVEEDLNTGELFF. CDR3 nucleotide sequence: TGCAGCGTTGAGGAGGACTTGAACACCGGGGAGCTGTTTTTT.

The sample holds many counts of this clonotype. The chain carries TRBV28 and TRBJ1-5; 7 bases are shared with TRBD1. The germline CDR1 and CDR2 sequences are MDHEN and SYDVKM. After removal of 4 bases from V and 0 bases from J, the junction contained 3 bases not matched to a gene. The CDR3 loop spans 15 amino acids. The CDR3 protein is CASSSGTVSNQPQHF. CDR3 DNA sequence: TGTGCCAGCAGTTCCGGGACAGTTAGCAATCAGCCCCAGCATTTT.

V is TRBV30 and J is TRBJ1-1, with D perhaps matching TRBD1 (6 bases). V shed 0 bases and J shed 0 bases, with 14 bases lying between them. This CDR3 is built from 16 residues. Germline V gives CDR1 GTSNPN, CDR2 SVGIG (reference sequence). CDR3 sequence (DNA): TGTGCCTGGAGTGTACGCCGACAGGTGTTGAACACTGAAGCTTTCTTT. Its translation: CAWSVRRQVLNTEAFF. Supplemented by reference TRBV30 and TRBJ1-1, the full variable domain reads SQTIHQWPATLVQPVGSPLSLECTVEGTSNPNLYWYRQAAGRGLQLLFYSVGIGQISSEVPQNLSASRPQDRQFILSSKKLLLSDSGFYLCAWSVRRQVLNTEAFFGQGTRLTVV.

The chain employs TRBV6-1 and TRBJ1-1; D gene ambiguous. CDR1 MNHNS and CDR2 SASEGT come from the germline V gene. The CDR3 covers 15 residues. Trimming took 5 bases from V and 1 from J, leaving 14 bases between them. CDR3 protein: CASSPSAGRNTEAFF. In DNA, the CDR3 is TGTGCCAGCAGTCCATCGGCGGGCAGGAACACTGAAGCTTTCTTT.

This clonotype was recorded at least ten times. V and J are TRBV27 and TRBJ2-7; D is unclear. Germline-derived CDR1 and CDR2 are MNHEY and SMNVEV (reference sequence). The CDR3 spans 15 residues. Trimming stripped 4 bases from V and 1 base from J, with 14 bases between. CDR3 nucleotide sequence: TGTGCCAGCAGTTCCCCAATGGACGGGTCCTACGAGCAGTACTTC. Translated, it gives CASSSPMDGSYEQYF.

The CDR3 DNA reads TGTGCCAGCAGTTTAGGGGAAGGGAAGAACACTGAAGCTTTCTTT. Encoded protein: CASSLGEGKNTEAFF. The genes are TRBV12-3 or TRBV12-4 and TRBJ1-1; D gene unclear. V lost 1 base and J 1 base, leaving 10 bases between the germline ends. CDR3 length: 15 residues.

This clonotype occurred many times. The chain uses TRBV7-2 and TRBJ2-7; 7 nucleotides agree with TRBD1. Trimming at V came to 0 bases and at J to 6 bases, leaving 8 bases not matched to a gene. The V gene's germline CDR1 is SGHTA and CDR2 FQGNSA. The CDR3 covers 15 residues. CDR3 protein: CASSLAGTVSLEQYF. In DNA form, the CDR3 reads TGTGCCAGCAGCTTAGCCGGGACAGTGTCTCTCGAGCAGTACTTC.

The rearrangement uses TRBV6-1 and TRBJ1-1; D not resolved. Trimming took off 2 bases at V and 7 bases at J, with 14 bases between the two ends. Looked up from germline, CDR1 is MNHNS and CDR2 is SASEGT. The CDR3 consists of 14 residues. As DNA, the CDR3 is TGTGCCAGCAGTGAAAGGTTTGGGGATAGTGAAGCTTTCTTT. It yields the protein CASSERFGDSEAFF.

The CDR3 here is CASSFWPSGNTIYF. DNA for the CDR3: TGTGCCAGCAGTTTTTGGCCTTCTGGAAACACCATATATTTT. The V gene is TRBV6-5, the J gene TRBJ1-3; D remains ambiguous. The V end was cut by 4 bases, the J end by 1 base, with 8 bases between. The germline V gene encodes CDR1 MNHEY and CDR2 SVGAGI. The CDR3 has 14 amino acids.

The sample holds many counts of this clonotype. The chain has TRBV7-2 and TRBJ1-5; no reliable D call. The V gene's germline CDR1 is SGHTA and CDR2 FQGNSA. Trimming pared 3 bases from V and 8 bases from J, leaving 14 bases between. The CDR3 is 14 amino acids. In DNA, the CDR3 is TGTGCCAGCAGCTTCGGACGCACGGGGAAGCCCCAGCATTTT. It yields the protein CASSFGRTGKPQHF.

The rearrangement joins TRBV28 to TRBJ2-7; D gene unclear. This CDR3 is 11 amino acids long. With 1 base removed from V and 6 bases from J, the gap between germline ends came to 4 bases. The germline V gene encodes CDR1 MDHEN and CDR2 SYDVKM. Here the CDR3 reads CASSLLREQYF. For the CDR3, the DNA is TGTGCCAGCAGTTTATTGCGCGAGCAGTACTTC.

This chain uses TRBV15 with TRBJ1-1; D is undetermined. V was pared by 1 base and J by 0 bases, with 9 bases between. The CDR3 runs to 15 residues. From germline, CDR1 is LNHNV and CDR2 YYDKDF (reference sequence). Here the CDR3 DNA reads TGTGCCACCAGCAGAGCGGGCAGACTGAACACTGAAGCTTTCTTT. Translation: CATSRAGRLNTEAFF.

This clonotype was recorded many times. The chain couples TRBV13 to TRBJ2-7, with D hard to call. V was shortened by 5 bases and J by 3 bases, with 5 bases between the two germline ends. The germline CDR1 and CDR2 sequences are PRHDT and FYEKMQ (reference sequence). The CDR3 is 11 amino acids. The CDR3 DNA is TGTGCCAGCAGCCCCCACTACGAGCAGTACTTC. Translating gives CASSPHYEQYF.